Below, 31 T cell receptor beta chains from the same sample are listed, as sequenced in a study of OX40 agonist ivuxolimab in advanced cancers. Only in-frame clones appear in the TCRdb table, and some are missing; sequencing was by immunoSEQ multiplex PCR. The sample includes around 70,000 clones, around four fifths seen only once; the top ten take 5.5% to 7.5%. The sample consisted of CD4+ or CD8+ T cells sorted from blood, taken in a trial of the OX40 agonist ivuxolimab. These receptors all stem from an adult with an advanced solid tumor such as melanoma, head and neck, liver or kidney cancer.

Remarks on this clone: The same CDR3 also results from other DNA sequences found in this sample. The chain has TRBV28 and TRBJ1-1; no firm D call. V was cut by 4 bases and J by 11 bases, with 17 bases left in between. CDR3 length: 13 amino acids. Germline V gene data show CDR1 as MDHEN and CDR2 as SYDVKM. In DNA form, the CDR3 reads TGTGCCAGCAGTTCCTCGACACCTCGCGAGGCTTTCTTT. Encoded protein: CASSSSTPREAFF.

This clone was recorded once. This rearrangement joins TRBV7-6 to TRBJ1-1; D unclear. The germline V gene encodes CDR1 SGHVS and CDR2 FNYEAQ. Trimming removed 6 bases from V and 8 bases from J, with 16 bases in between. CDR3 length: 13 amino acids. The CDR3 bases are TGTGCCAGCAGTCGGGGATGGGCGATCGAAGCTTTCTTT. Its translation is CASSRGWAIEAFF.

The chain combines TRBV7-9 with TRBJ1-6, with TRBD1 identical over 8 bases. This CDR3 region has 15 residues. Trimming took 6 bases from V and 9 from J; bases not matched to a gene: 10. CDR1 SEHNR and CDR2 FQNEAQ come from the germline V gene (reference sequence). The CDR3 DNA follows: TGTGCCAGCAGTTTTCCCACAGGGGGAACTTCACCCCTCCACTTT. As protein: CASSFPTGGTSPLHF.

V and J are TRBV6-1 and TRBJ1-2; D is perhaps TRBD1 (5 bases). Trimming stripped 1 base from V and 7 bases from J, with 16 bases between. Germline lookup yields CDR1 MNHNS and CDR2 SASEGT. The CDR3 has 15 residues. CDR3 DNA sequence: TGTGCCAGCAGTGAAGTGGCTGGGGGGGGTTCTGGCTACACCTTC. It encodes CASSEVAGGGSGYTF.

The rearrangement links TRBV2 to TRBJ1-5; D remains ambiguous. The CDR3 extends over 14 amino acids. The germline CDR1 and CDR2 sequences are SNHLY and FYNNEI. Trimming stripped 6 bases from V and 2 bases from J, with 11 bases between. Here the CDR3 reads CASRVRGGNQPQHF. The CDR3 bases are TGTGCCAGCAGGGTACGGGGTGGCAATCAGCCCCAGCATTTT.

The chain has TRBV29-1 and TRBJ1-2, with TRBD1 as a possible D gene (6 bases). CDR1 and CDR2 (germline): SQVTM, ANQGSEA. This CDR3 region has 13 residues. The CDR3 region is CTAGVPGDYGYTF. The CDR3 DNA follows: TGCACAGCAGGGGTACCCGGAGACTATGGCTACACCTTC. Filled out from reference TRBV29-1 and TRBJ1-2, the complete variable domain reads SAVISQKPSRDICQRGTSLTIQCQVDSQVTMMFWYRQQPGQSLTLIATANQGSEATYESGFVIDKFPISRPNLTFSTLTVSNMSPEDSSIYLCTAGVPGDYGYTFGSGTRLTVV.

This clone came up once. This sequence joins TRBV2 and TRBJ2-7; D ambiguous. V lost 2 bases, J lost 0 bases, and 8 bases lay in between. Germline loops: CDR1 SNHLY, CDR2 FYNNEI. This CDR3 is built from 14 residues. CDR3 amino acids: CASSESRVSYEQYF. The CDR3 DNA sequence: TGTGCCAGCAGTGAAAGCCGGGTCTCCTACGAGCAGTACTTC.

The J gene is TRBJ2-3, the V gene TRBV2, with D perhaps TRBD2 (7 bases). V lost 8 bases and J 4 bases, leaving 25 bases between the germline ends. Germline CDR1 SNHLY, CDR2 FYNNEI. The CDR3 is made up of 17 amino acids. CDR3 in amino acids: CASAGRGATRGADTQYF. CDR3 nucleotide sequence: TGTGCCAGCGCGGGCCGGGGGGCCACGAGAGGCGCAGATACGCAGTATTTT.

V and J are TRBV7-2 and TRBJ2-1; D is uncertain. The CDR3 length is 14 residues. Germline V CDR1 and CDR2: SGHTA, FQGNSA. Between the trimmed V and J ends, which lost 4 bases and 12 bases, there was a span of 19 bases. CDR3 in amino acids: CASSSRSPIKAQFF. DNA for the CDR3: TGTGCCAGCAGCTCTAGGAGCCCCATCAAGGCGCAGTTCTTC. The entire variable domain, with the rest obtained from reference TRBV7-2 and TRBJ2-1, is as follows: GAGVSQSPSNKVTEKGKDVELRCDPISGHTALYWYRQSLGQGLEFLIYFQGNSAPDKSGLPSDRFSAERTGGSVSTLTIQRTQQEDSAVYLCASSSRSPIKAQFFGPGTRLTVL.

The V call is TRBV7-9, the J call TRBJ1-1, with D possibly being TRBD1 (5 bases). Germline CDR1 SEHNR, CDR2 FQNEAQ (reference sequence). CDR3 length: 14 amino acids. Trimming shortened V by 7 bases and J by 1 base, and 13 bases separated the two germline ends. CDR3 nucleotide sequence: TGTGCCAGCACGGTTCAGGGAGAGAACACTGAAGCTTTCTTT. Protein sequence: CASTVQGENTEAFF. Full variable domain (rest looked up from reference TRBV7-9 and TRBJ1-1): DTGVSQNPRHKITKRGQNVTFRCDPISEHNRLYWYRQTLGQGPEFLTYFQNEAQLEKSRLLSDRFSAERPKGSFSTLEIQRTEQGDSAMYLCASTVQGENTEAFFGQGTRLTVV.

This chain links TRBV7-9 with TRBJ1-4; D is unclear. The V gene lost 5 bases and the J gene lost 2 bases, with 15 bases spanning the gap. Germline loops: CDR1 SEHNR, CDR2 FQNEAQ (reference sequence). The CDR3 has 16 residues. The CDR3 DNA is TGTGCCAGCAGCCCCCCCGGAGGGTCTACTAATGAAAAACTGTTTTTT. This sequence encodes CASSPPGGSTNEKLFF.

The chain is built from TRBV27 and TRBJ2-5; 11 bases agree with TRBD1. Matching the DNA end better, TRBJ2-7 makes the J call doubtful. The CDR3 covers 15 residues. CDR1 and CDR2 from the germline V gene are MNHEY and SMNVEV (reference sequence). The CDR3 DNA is TGTGCCAGCAGTTTATCGGGACAGGGGGTATACGAGCAGTACTTC. This sequence encodes CASSLSGQGVYEQYF.

This chain connects TRBV5-4 to TRBJ2-5; 7 nucleotides line up with TRBD1. The V and J ends lost 4 bases and 5 bases, in that order; junction bases with no gene match: 11. Germline V gives CDR1 SGHNT, CDR2 YYREEE (reference sequence). This CDR3 spans 15 amino acids. The DNA of the CDR3 is TGTGCCAGCAGCCTGGAAGGGACAGCCCTCGAGACCCAGTACTTC. Its protein product is CASSLEGTALETQYF.

Details on this clone: A junction boundary mismatches the germline segment, possibly from a read error. The chain recombines TRBV19 with TRBJ2-1; D possibly uses TRBD1 or TRBD2 (5 bases each). CDR1 and CDR2 (germline): LNHDA, SQIVND (reference sequence). The CDR3 is made up of 14 amino acids. The CDR3 reads CASSPGTGTPARIF. In DNA, the CDR3 is TGTGCCAGTAGCCCCGGAACCGGGACCCCAGCTCGGATCTTC.

The chain joins TRBV6-1 to TRBJ1-4, with D unclear. Trimming pared 6 bases from V and 3 bases from J, leaving 14 bases between. CDR3 length equals 15 residues. Germline assignment: CDR1 MNHNS and CDR2 SASEGT. CDR3 region: CASRPGQVANEKLFF. The CDR3 nucleotides read TGTGCCAGCAGGCCCGGGCAGGTTGCTAATGAAAAACTGTTTTTT.

The chain links TRBV28 to TRBJ2-5; 8 bases map to TRBD1. CDR1 is MDHEN and CDR2 is SYDVKM in the germline V gene. This CDR3 has 12 amino acids. V was clipped by 10 bases and J by 3 bases; unmatched bases: 4. Here the CDR3 DNA reads TGTGCCACTTGGGACAGGAAAGAGACCCAGTACTTC. Translated: CATWDRKETQYF.

This rearrangement joins TRBV5-6 to TRBJ1-2; D is perhaps TRBD1 (6 bases). CDR1 and CDR2 from the germline V gene are SGHDT and YYEEEE. The CDR3 is 14 amino acids. The V end lost 0 bases, the J end lost 8 bases, and 14 bases lay between the germline ends. DNA for the CDR3: TGTGCCAGCAGCTTGGCTGGGGGGCTGGACGGCTACACCTTC. Protein: CASSLAGGLDGYTF. Supplemented by reference TRBV5-6 and TRBJ1-2, the full variable domain reads DAGVTQSPTHLIKTRGQQVTLRCSPKSGHDTVSWYQQALGQGPQFIFQYYEEEERQRGNFPDRFSGHQFPNYSSELNVNALLLGDSALYLCASSLAGGLDGYTFGSGTRLTVV.

The chain is built from TRBV4-3 and TRBJ1-1; tentatively, D is TRBD1 (6 bases). V was pared by 5 bases and J by 11 bases, with 12 bases between. This CDR3 is built from 11 residues. Germline V gene data show CDR1 as LGHNA and CDR2 as YSLEER. The CDR3 nucleotides are TGCGCCAGCAGCAGGGGGGAGGGGGCTTTCTTT. Translating it yields CASSRGEGAFF.

This clone was recorded only once. This rearrangement joins TRBV18 to TRBJ2-3; 9 nucleotides align to TRBD2. CDR1 KGHSH and CDR2 LQKENI come from the germline V gene. J was trimmed by 4 bases and V by 0 bases; bases with no gene match: 5. CDR3 size: 16 residues. Here the CDR3 reads CASSPPGGRAPDTQYF. CDR3 DNA sequence: TGTGCCAGCTCACCACCTGGCGGGAGGGCCCCAGATACGCAGTATTTT.

This sequence joins TRBV7-2 and TRBJ2-3, with unresolved D. V was shortened by 5 bases and J by 6 bases, with 6 bases between the two germline ends. Per germline, CDR1 SGHTA and CDR2 FQGNSA. CDR3 size: 11 residues. The CDR3 nucleotides read TGTGCCAGCAGCCAATTGGATACGCAGTATTTT. Translated, it gives CASSQLDTQYF.

This chain links TRBV9 with TRBJ2-7, with D perhaps matching TRBD1 (5 bases). The CDR3 extends over 15 amino acids. The V end was cut by 3 bases, the J end by 0 bases, with 13 bases between. CDR1 and CDR2 from the germline V gene are SGDLS and YYNGEE. CDR3 sequence: CASSAGHFSSYEQYF. CDR3 DNA: TGTGCCAGCAGCGCCGGACACTTCAGCTCCTACGAGCAGTACTTC.

The chain employs TRBV5-4 and TRBJ1-2; 9 bases are shared with TRBD1. The CDR3 covers 13 residues. CDR1 is SGHNT and CDR2 is YYREEE in the germline V gene (reference sequence). V shed 4 bases, J shed 3 bases, and the junction held 1 base outside the gene matches. The CDR3 sequence: CASSTGGDYGYTF. The CDR3 DNA is TGTGCCAGCAGCACAGGGGGCGACTATGGCTACACCTTC.

This chain joins TRBV4-1 and TRBJ1-1, with unresolved D. This CDR3 is built from 16 residues. Trimming shortened V by 0 bases and J by 1 base, and 12 bases separated the two germline ends. Germline V gene data show CDR1 as MGHRA and CDR2 as YSYEKL. This CDR3 reads CASSQDQAWGNTEAFF. DNA of the CDR3: TGCGCCAGCAGCCAAGATCAGGCATGGGGGAACACTGAAGCTTTCTTT.

V usage is TRBV15 and J usage is TRBJ2-2; no clear D. V was trimmed by 3 bases and J by 4 bases, leaving 6 bases between them. The CDR3 has 13 residues. The V gene's germline CDR1 is LNHNV and CDR2 YYDKDF (reference sequence). DNA for the CDR3: TGTGCCACCAGCAGTTTGGGCACCGGGGAGCTGTTTTTT. Protein product: CATSSLGTGELFF.

This chain connects TRBV4-1 to TRBJ1-5, with 8 bases that match TRBD1. The germline V gene has CDR1 MGHRA and CDR2 YSYEKL. The CDR3 is 14 amino acids. With V trimmed by 5 bases and J by 7 bases, 7 bases remained unmatched. The DNA for the CDR3 is TGCGCCAGCAGCGTCGGACAGGGCCCGCAGCCCCAGCATTTT. It translates to CASSVGQGPQPQHF.

The chain employs TRBV4-2 and TRBJ2-4; D gene unclear. Germline V gives CDR1 LGHNA, CDR2 YNFKEQ. This CDR3 has 15 residues. V was trimmed by 0 bases and J by 7 bases, leaving 13 bases between them. DNA for the CDR3: TGTGCCAGCAGCCAAGATTCCGCGGCCGGCAACATTCAGTACTTC. Protein sequence: CASSQDSAAGNIQYF.

The chain joins TRBV5-1 to TRBJ1-1; TRBD1 is a possible D gene (5 bases). The CDR3 is 14 residues long. The ends were cut back, 4 bases at V and 11 bases at J, with 21 bases in the middle. The germline V gene has CDR1 SGHRS and CDR2 YFSETQ. This CDR3 is CASSPGPGTPGAFF. CDR3 bases: TGCGCCAGCAGCCCGGGGCCGGGGACCCCAGGCGCTTTCTTT.

The V gene is TRBV25-1, the J gene TRBJ2-5; D might be TRBD2 (6 bases). The DNA end is more similar to TRBJ2-7, so the J call may be wrong. The CDR3 contains 12 residues. From germline, CDR1 is MGHDK and CDR2 SYGVNS. CDR3 sequence reads: CASSGSSYEQYF. The CDR3, as DNA: TGTGCCAGCAGCGGGAGCTCCTACGAGCAGTACTTC.

In its sample, this clone was seen a few times. This chain joins TRBV13 and TRBJ1-1, with D possibly TRBD1 on 6 matching bases. The CDR3 extends over 14 amino acids. V lost 4 bases and J 4 bases, leaving 13 bases between the germline ends. Germline lookup yields CDR1 PRHDT and CDR2 FYEKMQ (reference sequence). The CDR3 region is CASSSQGRRTEAFF. CDR3 sequence (DNA): TGTGCCAGCAGCTCACAGGGACGCCGCACTGAAGCTTTCTTT.

The CDR3: CASSLFSGGANTGELFF. The CDR3 DNA reads as TGTGCCAGCAGCTTATTCAGCGGGGGAGCCAACACCGGGGAGCTGTTTTTT. The chain couples TRBV7-3 to TRBJ2-2, with TRBD2 matching over 8 bases. V lost 2 bases, J lost 2 bases, and 7 bases stayed unmatched. This CDR3 is 17 amino acids long. The V gene's germline CDR1 is SGHTA and CDR2 FQGTGA.

The CDR3 loop is CASSPGLPNEQFF. The CDR3, as DNA: TGTGCCAGTAGTCCGGGACTACCCAATGAGCAGTTCTTC. The chain is built from TRBV19 and TRBJ2-1; 7 bases map to TRBD2. J was trimmed by 6 bases and V by 5 bases; bases with no gene match: 4. Per germline, CDR1 LNHDA and CDR2 SQIVND (reference sequence). This CDR3 has 13 residues. Using reference TRBV19 and TRBJ2-1 for the parts outside the CDR3, the full variable domain is DGGITQSPKYLFRKEGQNVTLSCEQNLNHDAMYWYRQDPGQGLRLIYYSQIVNDFQKGDIAEGYSVSREKKESFPLTVTSAQKNPTAFYLCASSPGLPNEQFFGPGTRLTVL.